A selection of T cell receptor beta chains follows, all from one sample in a study of T cells in Graves' hyperthyroidism and ophthalmopathy. TCRdb passed the multiplex PCR reads through MiXCR, listing each CDR3 protein once. The sample shows approximately 600,000 distinct CDR3 sequences, roughly 15% of them seen only once. The sequenced material came from blood. Receptors originate from a middle-aged woman with Graves' ophthalmopathy. CDR3s include the opening cysteine and the closing phenylalanine or tryptophan. Fields, in order: J gene, clone size, V gene, D gene, CDR3 protein, CDR3 DNA. A D gene is named only where the DNA matches it firmly. Clone sizes are given selectively: once, few, many, or a class where the clone is expanded.

TRBJ2-4	many	TRBV28	NA	CASSAFGDIQYF	TGTGCCAGCAGTGCCTTTGGGGACATTCAGTACTTC
TRBJ2-7	many	TRBV28	TRBD1	CASRGQGAQTYEQYF	TGTGCCAGCAGGGGACAGGGGGCTCAAACCTACGAGCAGTACTTC
TRBJ2-7	few	TRBV14	TRBD2	CASSRPKGLAGGPSEQYF	TGTGCCAGCAGCCGCCCTAAAGGACTAGCGGGAGGGCCCTCCGAGCAGTACTTC
TRBJ2-7	many	TRBV7-2	TRBD2	CASSPRLAGAYEQYF	TGTGCCAGCAGCCCCAGACTAGCGGGAGCCTACGAGCAGTACTTC
TRBJ2-5	many	TRBV20-1	NA	CSASPPTLDYEETQYF	TGCAGTGCTAGCCCCCCAACACTAGATTACGAAGAGACCCAGTACTTC
TRBJ1-1	many	TRBV19	NA	CAGYNRDGCTEAFF	TGTGCCGGGTACAACAGGGATGGTTGCACTGAAGCTTTCTTT
TRBJ2-7	many	TRBV6-2/TRBV6-3	NA	CASSYSKGRWEQYF	TGTGCCAGCAGTTACTCGAAAGGTCGCTGGGAGCAGTACTTC
TRBJ2-7	many	TRBV28	NA	CASSSLYEQYF	TGTGCCAGCAGTTCCCTCTACGAGCAGTACTTC
TRBJ1-5	many	TRBV29-1	TRBD1	CSVGQGSNQPQHF	TGCAGCGTTGGACAGGGGAGCAATCAGCCCCAGCATTTT
TRBJ2-7	many	TRBV6-1	NA	CASSEVAGFREQYF	TGTGCCAGCAGTGAAGTGGCGGGATTTAGGGAGCAGTACTTC
TRBJ1-1	many	TRBV2	NA	CASSERPPLSFF	TGTGCCAGCAGTGAACGGCCGCCGTTGTCTTTCTTT
TRBJ1-2	NA	TRBV11-2	NA	CASSPTTPSYGYTF	TGTGCCAGCAGCCCCACGACACCTAGCTATGGCTACACCTTC
TRBJ1-3	NA	TRBV30	NA	CAWSAARGGSGNTIYF	TGTGCCTGGAGTGCCGCGCGAGGGGGCTCTGGAAACACCATATATTTT
TRBJ2-2	many	TRBV6-1	TRBD1	CASSATGVSGELFF	TGTGCCAGCAGTGCCACAGGGGTCTCCGGGGAGCTGTTTTTT
TRBJ2-7	NA	TRBV4-1	NA	CASSQVENSRYEQYF	TGCGCCAGCAGCCAAGTGGAGAACTCCCGGTACGAGCAGTACTTC
TRBJ1-1	few	TRBV2	NA	CASSPQQGRNTEAFF	TGTGCCAGCAGTCCACAACAGGGCCGGAACACTGAAGCTTTCTTT
TRBJ2-7	many	TRBV29-1	TRBD1	CSTIDRRDRGPYEQYF	TGCAGCACGATCGATCGACGGGACAGGGGGCCCTACGAGCAGTACTTC
TRBJ2-2	many	TRBV11-3	TRBD2	CASSLVVAGETGELFF	TGTGCCAGCAGCTTAGTGGTAGCGGGAGAAACCGGGGAGCTGTTTTTT
TRBJ2-5	many	TRBV2	TRBD2	CASMTGTPGLAGGGTQYF	TGTGCCAGCATGACGGGGACGCCGGGACTAGCGGGAGGCGGGACCCAGTACTTC
TRBJ2-2	many	TRBV30	TRBD2	CAWSVLAGGDGGELFF	TGTGCCTGGAGTGTACTAGCGGGAGGGGACGGCGGGGAGCTGTTTTTT
TRBJ2-5	many	TRBV20-1	NA	CSATGLQQETQYF	TGCAGTGCCACGGGACTGCAACAAGAGACCCAGTACTTC
TRBJ2-7	many	TRBV11-3	NA	CASRNGYEQYF	TGTGCCAGCCGTAACGGATACGAGCAGTACTTC
TRBJ1-2	NA	TRBV20-1	NA	CSARRAGEDYGYTF	TGCAGTGCTAGAAGGGCAGGGGAGGACTATGGCTACACCTTC
TRBJ2-5	few	TRBV19	NA	CASSSRDSGPGETQYF	TGTGCCAGTAGTTCCCGGGACTCGGGACCGGGTGAGACCCAGTACTTC
TRBJ2-5	many	TRBV20-1	NA	CSARGTLETQYF	TGCAGTGCTAGAGGAACCCTTGAGACCCAGTACTTC
TRBJ2-7	many	TRBV7-9	NA	CASSRPGISYEQYF	TGTGCCAGCAGTCGCCCAGGGATCTCCTACGAGCAGTACTTC
TRBJ2-7	NA	TRBV20-1	TRBD2	CSARRPGLAGYEQYF	TGCAGTGCTAGACGCCCGGGACTAGCGGGCTACGAGCAGTACTTC
TRBJ2-4	many	TRBV28	TRBD1	CASSFPRGSKNIQYF	TGTGCCAGCAGTTTCCCCAGGGGGAGTAAAAACATTCAGTACTTC
TRBJ1-6	many	TRBV28	NA	CASSPPSGRVSPLHF	TGTGCCAGCAGTCCGCCCTCGGGGCGCGTTTCACCCCTCCACTTT
TRBJ1-1	many	TRBV6-2/TRBV6-3	NA	CASTDPGARNTEAFF	TGTGCCAGCACCGACCCCGGGGCCCGGAACACTGAAGCTTTCTTT
TRBJ2-6	many	TRBV12-3/TRBV12-4	NA	CASSLHQAESSGANVLTF	TGTGCCAGCAGTTTACATCAGGCGGAATCCTCTGGGGCCAACGTCCTGACTTTC
TRBJ1-1	many	TRBV25-1	TRBD1	CASSESTGGSTEAFF	TGTGCCAGCAGTGAATCGACAGGGGGGAGCACTGAAGCTTTCTTT
TRBJ1-5	few	TRBV19	NA	CDSSINWWGNQPQHF	TGTGACAGTAGTATAAATTGGTGGGGTAATCAGCCCCAGCATTTT
TRBJ2-5	many	TRBV20-1	NA	CSAGRDNQETQYF	TGCAGTGCAGGCAGGGATAACCAAGAGACCCAGTACTTC
TRBJ1-1	many	TRBV3-1	NA	CASSQTVDMNTEAFF	TGTGCCAGCAGCCAGACGGTTGACATGAACACTGAAGCTTTCTTT
TRBJ2-7	NA	TRBV4-1	TRBD2	CASRRGLAGDEQYF	TGCGCCAGCAGACGCGGACTAGCGGGAGACGAGCAGTACTTC
TRBJ2-5	many	TRBV28	NA	CASSLGPMETQYF	TGTGCCAGCAGTTTAGGGCCAATGGAGACCCAGTACTTC
TRBJ2-2	many	TRBV19	NA	CASSPSPGELFF	TGTGCCAGTAGTCCGAGCCCCGGGGAGCTGTTTTTT
TRBJ2-2	many	TRBV20-1	TRBD1	CSARADRVFSTGELFF	TGCAGTGCTAGAGCCGACAGGGTCTTTTCCACCGGGGAGCTGTTTTTT
TRBJ2-2	many	TRBV2	NA	CASSSPGVMNTGELFF	TGTGCCAGCAGTTCCCCCGGGGTGATGAACACCGGGGAGCTGTTTTTT
TRBJ2-2	many	TRBV20-1	TRBD2	CSAQFRAGGPITGELFF	TGCAGTGCCCAGTTCCGAGCGGGAGGGCCTATTACCGGGGAGCTGTTTTTT
TRBJ1-1	few	TRBV30	NA	CAWQQIKNTEAFF	TGTGCCTGGCAACAGATAAAGAACACTGAAGCTTTCTTT
TRBJ2-7	NA	TRBV6-1	NA	CASSEQRSSYEQYF	TGTGCCAGCAGTGAACAGAGAAGCTCCTACGAGCAGTACTTC
TRBJ1-1	many	TRBV20-1	NA	CSAMISEYTEAFF	TGCAGTGCTATGATCAGCGAATACACTGAAGCTTTCTTT
TRBJ2-5	once	TRBV6-2/TRBV6-3	NA	CASSYHERQETQYF	TGTGCCAGCAGTTACCACGAGAGGCAAGAGACCCAGTACTTC
TRBJ1-1	many	TRBV24-1	NA	CATSDPKTGGTEAFF	TGTGCCACCAGTGATCCAAAGACAGGAGGCACTGAAGCTTTCTTT
TRBJ2-5	many	TRBV4-2	NA	CASSQGAGAAQETQYF	TGTGCCAGCAGCCAAGGGGCGGGGGCAGCACAAGAGACCCAGTACTTC
TRBJ1-5	many	TRBV19	NA	CASSAAMTSNQPQHF	TGTGCCAGTAGCGCGGCAATGACTAGCAATCAGCCCCAGCATTTT
TRBJ2-2	many	TRBV6-5	TRBD1	CASSYGQGVGELFF	TGTGCCAGCAGTTACGGCCAGGGGGTCGGGGAGCTGTTTTTT
TRBJ2-6	few	TRBV12-3/TRBV12-4	TRBD2	CASSGDGGSGANVLTF	TGTGCCAGCAGTGGAGACGGGGGGTCTGGGGCCAACGTCCTGACTTTC
TRBJ1-1	many	TRBV29-1	TRBD1	CSVEGTGGSEAFF	TGCAGCGTAGAGGGGACAGGCGGCTCTGAAGCTTTCTTT
TRBJ2-2	many	TRBV30	NA	CAWKVLMVTGELFF	TGTGCCTGGAAGGTCCTCATGGTCACCGGGGAGCTGTTTTTT
TRBJ1-1	many	TRBV29-1	NA	CSVDAGNWAEAFF	TGCAGCGTTGATGCTGGGAATTGGGCTGAAGCTTTCTTT
TRBJ2-5	many	TRBV4-1	TRBD2	CASSHPRRAGEEETQYF	TGCGCCAGCAGCCACCCAAGGCGAGCGGGAGAGGAAGAGACCCAGTACTTC
TRBJ1-3	few	TRBV3-1	NA	CASRGGKSGNTIYF	TGTGCCAGCAGGGGGGGAAAATCTGGAAACACCATATATTTT
TRBJ1-5	many	TRBV28	NA	CASSTGNQPQHF	TGTGCCAGCAGCACAGGGAATCAGCCCCAGCATTTT
TRBJ2-7	many	TRBV28	TRBD2	CASRPGTTFSYEQYF	TGTGCCAGCAGACCCGGGACTACTTTCTCCTACGAGCAGTACTTC
TRBJ2-2	NA	TRBV30	TRBD2	CAWRGGTRGTGELFF	TGTGCCTGGAGGGGGGGGACGAGAGGGACCGGGGAGCTGTTTTTT
TRBJ2-3	NA	TRBV30	NA	CAWDGGAQDTQYF	TGTGCCTGGGACGGCGGGGCCCAAGATACGCAGTATTTT